This TCR beta chain emerged from a study of blood T cell repertoires in COVID-19. In the study overall: T cells, B-cell-depleted T cells, or PBMCs provided the cDNA or gDNA that served as material.

Authors' data handling: Estimated nucleated cell counts came from reference gene primer amplification. Sequencing was performed with immunoSEQ multiplex PCR; in TCRdb, only in-frame clones are kept and a portion is missing. The D gene and trimming were derived from the DNA, and the V and J assignments and clone size from that table. The table has approximately 190,000 clones, around 83% seen once. This CDR3 spans 14 amino acids. V shed 4 bases and J shed 3 bases, with 14 bases lying between them. In germline, CDR1 is SGDLS, CDR2 YYNGEE. Exposed enrollees encountered a COVID-19 case at some point within 2 weeks before study entry.

This chain joins TRBV9 and TRBJ2-7, with a weak D call TRBD2 (6 bases). The receptor was isolated from a woman in her 30s who had been exposed to COVID-19. Sequenced material: PBMCs or T cells enriched from blood (not recorded which). Here the CDR3 reads CASSSTGVIYEQYF. The CDR3 nucleotides are TGTGCCAGCAGCTCGACGGGGGTGATCTACGAGCAGTACTTC.